This note documents a single TCR beta chain sequence. This sample is part of a study of beta chain features in type 1 diabetes. The investigators reverse transcribed all of the isolated RNA, so they sequenced expressed TCRB transcripts. Sequencing was performed with immunoSEQ multiplex PCR; in TCRdb, only in-frame clones are kept and a portion is missing. Among under 400,000 clones listed, approximately 15% were seen once. Germline lookup yields CDR1 LGHNA and CDR2 YSLEER. The CDR3 spans 14 residues. V gave up 4 bases and J gave up 4 bases, with 11 bases separating them. The TCR comes from a man aged 25-45 years in good health. V and J are TRBV4-3 and TRBJ2-1; the D is unclear. Sequencing used central memory CD4+ T cells from blood. The DNA for the CDR3 is TGCGCCAGCAGCCGCGATACAGTTTACAATGAGCAGTTCTTC. The encoded protein is CASSRDTVYNEQFF.